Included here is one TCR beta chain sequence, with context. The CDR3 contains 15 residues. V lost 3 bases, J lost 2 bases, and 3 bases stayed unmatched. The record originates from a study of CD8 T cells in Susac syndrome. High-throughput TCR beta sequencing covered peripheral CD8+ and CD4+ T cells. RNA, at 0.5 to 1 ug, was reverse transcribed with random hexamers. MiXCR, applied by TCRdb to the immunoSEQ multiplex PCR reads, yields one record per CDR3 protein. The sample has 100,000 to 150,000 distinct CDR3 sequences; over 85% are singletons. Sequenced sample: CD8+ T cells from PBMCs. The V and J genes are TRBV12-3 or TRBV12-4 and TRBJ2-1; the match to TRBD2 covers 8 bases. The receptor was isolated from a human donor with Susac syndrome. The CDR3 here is CASSLGAGAYNEQFF. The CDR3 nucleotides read TGTGCCAGCAGTTTGGGAGCGGGGGCCTACAATGAGCAGTTCTTC.